A single sample is the source of the 8 T cell receptor beta chains below, sequenced in a study of blood T cell repertoires in COVID-19. Clones were read by immunoSEQ multiplex PCR, and TCRdb kept only the in-frame ones, dropping some. The sample carries 130,000 to 150,000 clones, roughly four fifths recorded once. Sequencing was performed on peripheral blood. The receptor set was obtained from a human donor with acute or convalescent COVID-19. The donor label of this sample is uncertain.

This clone has only a few counts. The chain couples TRBV19 to TRBJ2-1, with D possibly being TRBD2 (7 bases). The CDR3 covers 11 residues. V dropped 8 bases and J dropped 6 bases, with 8 bases sitting between them. In germline, CDR1 is LNHDA, CDR2 SQIVND (reference sequence). CDR3 nucleotide sequence: TGTGCCAGTGGGGGGGCCAATGAGCAGTTCTTC. Its protein product is CASGGANEQFF.

The J gene is TRBJ2-7, the V gene TRBV7-2; 10 nucleotides line up with TRBD2. The germline CDR1 and CDR2 sequences are SGHTA and FQGNSA. This CDR3 region has 16 residues. The V gene end was trimmed by 5 bases and the J gene end by 6 bases; junction bases not matched to a gene: 13. The CDR3 DNA reads TGTGCCAGCAGCCAGGGGGTGGGACTAGCGTCGGGCGAGCAGTACTTC. The encoded protein is CASSQGVGLASGEQYF.

The chain carries TRBV30 and TRBJ1-2; D is possibly TRBD1 (5 bases). Germline V gene data show CDR1 as GTSNPN and CDR2 as SVGIG (reference sequence). The ends were cut back, 3 bases at V and 8 bases at J, with 19 bases in the middle. The CDR3 totals 14 residues. CDR3 in amino acids: CAWSQRRASRGYTF. The DNA for the CDR3 is TGTGCCTGGAGCCAACGCAGGGCGTCACGAGGCTACACCTTC.

The rearrangement joins TRBV7-6 to TRBJ2-6; possibly TRBD2 for D (5 bases). The length of the CDR3 is 13 residues. CDR1 and CDR2 from the germline V gene are SGHVS and FNYEAQ. The V end lost 2 bases, the J end lost 12 bases, and 11 bases lay between the germline ends. CDR3 DNA: TGTGCCAGCAGCTTAAGGGATCGGGGCGTCCTGACTTTC. Its protein product is CASSLRDRGVLTF.

The CDR3 reads CASSTGGTGGFDTQYF. CDR3 in DNA: TGTGCCAGCAGCACCGGCGGGACAGGGGGCTTTGATACGCAGTATTTT. This chain joins TRBV5-6 and TRBJ2-3, with 12 bases fitting TRBD1. Germline trimming cut 4 bases from V and 6 bases from J; bases unmatched to any gene: 9. This CDR3 spans 16 amino acids. Germline CDR1 is SGHDT and CDR2 is YYEEEE.

The chain employs TRBV7-6 and TRBJ1-6; D gene uncertain. Trimming shortened V by 2 bases and J by 7 bases, and 18 bases separated the two germline ends. The CDR3 consists of 17 residues. CDR1 is SGHVS, CDR2 FNYEAQ, per germline. The CDR3 region is CASSLRSQSAKNSPLHF. In DNA form, the CDR3 reads TGTGCCAGCAGCTTACGTTCCCAGAGCGCGAAAAATTCACCCCTCCACTTT.

The count of this clone is one. The chain couples TRBV3-1 (or the pseudogene TRBV3-2) to TRBJ1-1; 8 bases fit TRBD1. Per germline, CDR1 LGHDT and CDR2 YNNKEL (reference sequence). CDR3 length: 13 residues. V dropped 0 bases and J dropped 11; count of bases not matched to a gene: 5. The CDR3: CASSQDGQGWAFF. CDR3 DNA: TGTGCCAGCAGCCAAGATGGACAGGGATGGGCTTTCTTT.

The chain recombines TRBV7-2 with TRBJ1-5, with D tentatively TRBD1 (5 bases). Germline CDR1 SGHTA, CDR2 FQGNSA. The CDR3 sequence is 11 residues long. V lost 11 bases, J lost 4 bases, and 9 bases lay in between. CDR3: CAPGGNQPQHF. The CDR3 region has the DNA TGTGCCCCGGGGGGAAATCAGCCCCAGCATTTT.